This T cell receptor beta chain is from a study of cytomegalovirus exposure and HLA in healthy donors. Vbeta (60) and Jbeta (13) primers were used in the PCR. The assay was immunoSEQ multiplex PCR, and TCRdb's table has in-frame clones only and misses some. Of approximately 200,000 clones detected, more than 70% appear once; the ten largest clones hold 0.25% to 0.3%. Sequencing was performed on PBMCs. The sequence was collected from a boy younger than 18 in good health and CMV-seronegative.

This chain's CDR3 is CASSFFASGRGGYEQYF. CDR3 nucleotides: TGTGCCAGCAGTTTTTTCGCTAGCGGGAGGGGAGGGTACGAGCAGTACTTC. This chain connects TRBV27 to TRBJ2-7; TRBD2 matches 12 bases. Germline-derived CDR1 and CDR2 are MNHEY and SMNVEV (reference sequence). The CDR3 sequence is 17 residues long. The V gene end was trimmed by 3 bases and the J gene end by 4 bases; junction bases not matched to a gene: 10.